This record covers a single T cell receptor (beta chain). Its antigen remains unidentified. TCRdb's table, derived via immunoSEQ multiplex PCR, lists solely in-frame clones and lacks some. The sample records approximately 740,000 clones, around 93% being singletons. The CDR3 runs 14 residues. Germline assignment: CDR1 SEHNR and CDR2 FQNEAQ (reference sequence). V was cut by 6 bases and J by 2 bases, with 13 bases left in between. This sample stems from a study of shared clonotypes between healthy human individuals. In the study overall: The people who gave samples were two women and three men aged 18 to 49.

Overall study results and limits: The four-donor shared clonotypes exceeded non-shared clonotypes in generation probability, with non-shared ones scoring lower. The researchers took only blood, and tissue repertoires probably look different.

Naive CD8 isolation took CD45RO-negative cells positively selected for CCR7 and excluded terminally differentiated effector memory CD45RA+ cells. The genes are TRBV7-9 and TRBJ2-5; D remains unclear. The source of this sequence is a man aged 30 to 45 in good health. Specimen: naive CD8+ T cells sorted from blood. The CDR3 DNA is TGTGCCAGCAGTCAGACGGAGACGCAAGAGACCCAGTACTTC. Residues: CASSQTETQETQYF. Full variable domain (outside the CDR3, taken from reference TRBV7-9 and TRBJ2-5): DTGVSQNPRHKITKRGQNVTFRCDPISEHNRLYWYRQTLGQGPEFLTYFQNEAQLEKSRLLSDRFSAERPKGSFSTLEIQRTEQGDSAMYLCASSQTETQETQYFGPGTRLLVL.